The clone carrying this T cell receptor (beta chain) appeared a few times. Its antigen is still unknown. This record belongs to a study of cytomegalovirus exposure and HLA in healthy donors. Study observations and caveats: In a later analysis, the majority of CMV-associated beta chains seemingly showed HLA restriction. A later analysis reportedly identified an Asian-associated ancestry cluster as carrying fewer N-insertions than the approximately 640-donor mean.

The PCR was carried out with 60 Vbeta primers and 13 Jbeta primers. Measured with immunoSEQ multiplex PCR; TCRdb has only the in-frame clones, and not every one. This table has some 140,000 clones, 73% appearing once. The V end lost 7 bases, the J end lost 6 bases, and 15 bases lay between the germline ends. Per the germline V gene, CDR1 is LNHDA and CDR2 is SQIVND (reference sequence). There are 14 residues in the CDR3. The V call is TRBV19, the J call TRBJ1-4; D uncertain. This TCR derives from a woman in her forties in good health and CMV-seronegative. Specimen: PBMCs. The CDR3: CASKPRGSDEKLFF. The CDR3 DNA reads as TGTGCCAGTAAACCTCGGGGTTCGGATGAAAAACTGTTTTTT.